This TCR beta chain is drawn from a study of OX40 agonist ivuxolimab in advanced cancers. Study information: With ivuxolimab, an agonistic anti-OX40 (CD134) antibody, patients were treated. Of the patients, three showed partial responses, one with hepatocellular carcinoma and two with cutaneous melanoma.

A note on this clone: The antigen remains undetermined.

Study-level results: Expanded clones were, on average, more numerous in CD8+ T cells than in CD4+. Both blood CD4+ and CD8+ T cells showed clonal growth by week 6 at 0.1 to 3.0 mg/kg.

J lost 5 bases, V lost 4 bases, and 8 bases had no gene match. The length of the CDR3 is 14 residues. Germline V lookup: CDR1 SGDLS, CDR2 YYNGEE. Clones were sequenced by immunoSEQ multiplex PCR, and TCRdb holds only the in-frame ones, with some missing. This table has about 45,000 clones, roughly 80% appearing once. The chain has TRBV9 and TRBJ1-2; 7 nucleotides agree with TRBD1. The source was CD4+ or CD8+ T cells sorted from blood, collected in a trial of the OX40 agonist ivuxolimab. This sequence originates from an adult with an advanced solid tumor such as melanoma, head and neck, liver or kidney cancer. CDR3 coding DNA: TGTGCCAGCAGCACGCACCAGGGGGTTTATGGCTACACCTTC. It yields the protein CASSTHQGVYGYTF.